The entry below describes one T cell receptor (beta chain). No antigen is known for it. An end of the junction does not agree with germline; a read error may underlie this. This CDR3 has 14 residues. Germline CDR1 reads SGHAT; CDR2 reads FQDESV (reference sequence). The data were taken from a study of blood T cells in healthy people across ages. The wider study: With template switching, about one barcoded beta molecule was captured per two T cells.

Findings and limits, study-wide: Whereas aged donors had fewer naive CD4+ cells, long-lived donors had more of them and higher diversity. TCR beta diversity correlated strongly with naive T cell percentage.

A second PCR, run for roughly 7 to 11 cycles, used a sample-barcoded 5' primer plus a J-beta primer mix. TCRdb re-called the 5' RACE reads through MiXCR, storing one row per CDR3 protein. The sample shows about 1.6 million distinct CDR3 sequences, almost 35% of them seen only once. The clonotype originates from a woman in her 30s in good health. The sequencing sample was made of blood. The rearrangement uses TRBV11-1 and TRBJ1-1; D remains unclear. The chain's CDR3 is CASSISRTGTEAFF. The DNA of the CDR3 is TGTGCCAGCAGCATTTCGAGGACGGGCACTGAGGCTTTCTTT.